A selection of T cell receptor beta chains follows, all from one sample in a study of follicular helper T cells after annual influenza vaccination. Measured with immunoSEQ multiplex PCR; TCRdb has only the in-frame clones, and not every one. The table has around 10,000 clones, 80% to 90% seen once. The sample here was CXCR5+ CD38- circulating T follicular helper cells from blood, taken on the day of influenza vaccination. The source is an adult who received the influenza vaccine. Each CDR3 is given with its conserved first and last residue. The order of the fields is J gene, D gene, V gene, clone size, CDR3 protein, CDR3 DNA. A D gene is named only where the DNA matches it firmly. The size entry is marked missing in some rows and otherwise reads once, few, many or a size class.

J gene: TRBJ2-6
D gene: TRBD1
V gene: TRBV11-3
clone size: .
CDR3 protein: CASSLGQGRSGANVLTF
CDR3 DNA: TGTGCCAGCAGCTTAGGACAGGGCCGGTCTGGGGCCAACGTCCTGACTTTC

J gene: TRBJ2-7
D gene: .
V gene: TRBV19
clone size: .
CDR3 protein: CASSTRQVSYEQYF
CDR3 DNA: TGTGCCAGTAGTACCCGACAGGTTTCCTACGAGCAGTACTTC

J gene: TRBJ2-7
D gene: TRBD2
V gene: TRBV6-6
clone size: .
CDR3 protein: CASSYSSGGTSYEQYF
CDR3 DNA: TGTGCCAGCAGTTACTCTAGCGGGGGGACCTCCTACGAGCAGTACTTC

J gene: TRBJ2-3
D gene: .
V gene: TRBV10-2
clone size: .
CDR3 protein: CASSESWPGASTDTQYF
CDR3 DNA: TGCGCCAGCAGTGAGTCGTGGCCGGGGGCCAGCACAGATACGCAGTATTTT

J gene: TRBJ2-2
D gene: .
V gene: TRBV4-1
clone size: .
CDR3 protein: CASSQDLEGELFF
CDR3 DNA: TGCGCCAGCAGCCAAGATCTAGAAGGGGAGCTGTTTTTT

J gene: TRBJ2-2
D gene: .
V gene: TRBV2
clone size: .
CDR3 protein: CASRVNGNTGELFF
CDR3 DNA: TGTGCCAGCAGGGTGAACGGTAACACCGGGGAGCTGTTTTTT

J gene: TRBJ2-1
D gene: .
V gene: TRBV6-1
clone size: once
CDR3 protein: CASSLSGGTFF
CDR3 DNA: TGTGCCAGCAGTTTATCAGGCGGCACGTTCTTC

J gene: TRBJ2-1
D gene: .
V gene: TRBV6-6
clone size: .
CDR3 protein: CATATQGTRGNEQFF
CDR3 DNA: TGTGCCACCGCGACTCAGGGAACAAGGGGCAATGAGCAGTTCTTC

J gene: TRBJ1-2
D gene: .
V gene: TRBV30
clone size: .
CDR3 protein: CAWRFDSYNYGYTF
CDR3 DNA: TGTGCCTGGAGGTTTGACAGCTACAACTATGGCTACACCTTC

J gene: TRBJ2-7
D gene: .
V gene: TRBV7-2
clone size: .
CDR3 protein: CASSLARLTVGEQYF
CDR3 DNA: TGTGCCAGCAGCTTAGCGCGTCTGACGGTGGGGGAGCAGTACTTC

J gene: TRBJ2-1
D gene: .
V gene: TRBV4-3
clone size: .
CDR3 protein: CASSQDGLFYNEQFF
CDR3 DNA: TGCGCCAGCAGCCAAGATGGGCTATTTTACAATGAGCAGTTCTTC

J gene: TRBJ1-2
D gene: .
V gene: TRBV5-8
clone size: .
CDR3 protein: CASRGRHINYGYTF
CDR3 DNA: TGTGCCAGCAGAGGACGACACATCAACTATGGCTACACCTTC

J gene: TRBJ2-2
D gene: .
V gene: TRBV7-2
clone size: .
CDR3 protein: CASSLGSDTGELFF
CDR3 DNA: TGTGCCAGCAGCTTAGGTTCGGACACCGGGGAGCTGTTTTTT

J gene: TRBJ1-3
D gene: TRBD1
V gene: TRBV15
clone size: once
CDR3 protein: CATSRKTGEFGNTIYF
CDR3 DNA: TGTGCCACCAGCAGAAAAACAGGGGAGTTCGGAAACACCATATATTTT

J gene: TRBJ1-1
D gene: .
V gene: TRBV29-1
clone size: once
CDR3 protein: CSVEDPQAKLFEAFF
CDR3 DNA: TGCAGCGTTGAAGATCCCCAGGCCAAACTTTTCGAAGCTTTCTTT

J gene: TRBJ2-3
D gene: TRBD1
V gene: TRBV27
clone size: .
CDR3 protein: CASSSRNRGGTDTQYF
CDR3 DNA: TGTGCCAGCAGTTCGCGGAACAGGGGGGGCACAGATACGCAGTATTTT

J gene: TRBJ2-7
D gene: .
V gene: TRBV7-2
clone size: .
CDR3 protein: CASSLVPGGDYEQYF
CDR3 DNA: TGTGCCAGCAGCTTAGTCCCTGGCGGGGACTACGAGCAGTACTTC

J gene: TRBJ1-2
D gene: .
V gene: TRBV18
clone size: .
CDR3 protein: CASSLSGGTNYGYTF
CDR3 DNA: TGTGCCAGCTCACTAAGTGGGGGTACTAACTATGGCTACACCTTC

J gene: TRBJ1-1
D gene: .
V gene: TRBV6-5
clone size: .
CDR3 protein: CASKRKGGPLGAFF
CDR3 DNA: TGTGCCAGTAAACGGAAGGGAGGTCCCCTGGGAGCTTTCTTT

J gene: TRBJ2-7
D gene: .
V gene: TRBV7-2
clone size: .
CDR3 protein: CASSLGRSSYEQYF
CDR3 DNA: TGTGCCAGCAGCTTAGGGCGGAGCTCCTACGAGCAGTACTTC

J gene: TRBJ1-3
D gene: .
V gene: TRBV2
clone size: few
CDR3 protein: CASTAGRGNTIYF
CDR3 DNA: TGTGCCAGCACCGCGGGACGGGGAAACACCATATATTTT

J gene: TRBJ2-7
D gene: .
V gene: TRBV6-1
clone size: .
CDR3 protein: CASSEPEGTSAYEQYF
CDR3 DNA: TGTGCCAGCAGTGAGCCAGAGGGGACGTCGGCCTACGAGCAGTACTTC

J gene: TRBJ1-3
D gene: .
V gene: TRBV30
clone size: few
CDR3 protein: CAWSSGNTIYF
CDR3 DNA: TGTGCCTGGAGTTCTGGAAACACCATATATTTT

J gene: TRBJ2-3
D gene: .
V gene: TRBV7-3
clone size: .
CDR3 protein: CASSPGWGPDTQYF
CDR3 DNA: TGTGCCAGCAGCCCCGGGTGGGGCCCAGATACGCAGTATTTT

J gene: TRBJ2-1
D gene: TRBD2
V gene: TRBV7-3
clone size: .
CDR3 protein: CASSPPGLAGREQFF
CDR3 DNA: TGTGCCAGCAGCCCCCCGGGACTAGCGGGGAGAGAGCAGTTCTTC

J gene: TRBJ2-5
D gene: TRBD2
V gene: TRBV5-1
clone size: .
CDR3 protein: CASILGLAGGRETQYF
CDR3 DNA: TGCGCCAGCATCCTGGGACTAGCGGGGGGGAGAGAGACCCAGTACTTC

J gene: TRBJ2-1
D gene: TRBD2
V gene: TRBV5-1
clone size: .
CDR3 protein: CASSFLAGGAGEQFF
CDR3 DNA: TGCGCCAGCAGCTTTCTAGCGGGGGGGGCGGGTGAGCAGTTCTTC

J gene: TRBJ1-2
D gene: .
V gene: TRBV5-5
clone size: .
CDR3 protein: CASSKGEGKSYGYTF
CDR3 DNA: TGTGCCAGCAGCAAAGGGGAGGGTAAGAGCTATGGCTACACCTTC

J gene: TRBJ2-1
D gene: TRBD1
V gene: TRBV27
clone size: .
CDR3 protein: CASSWDRGGDNEQFF
CDR3 DNA: TGTGCCAGCAGTTGGGACAGGGGAGGGGACAATGAGCAGTTCTTC

J gene: TRBJ2-1
D gene: .
V gene: TRBV11-2
clone size: .
CDR3 protein: CASSSAQGDNEQFF
CDR3 DNA: TGTGCCAGCAGCTCCGCACAGGGAGACAATGAGCAGTTCTTC

J gene: TRBJ2-3
D gene: TRBD2
V gene: TRBV12-5
clone size: .
CDR3 protein: CASGDPTSGGTTDTQYF
CDR3 DNA: TGTGCTAGTGGTGACCCGACTAGCGGGGGGACCACAGATACGCAGTATTTT

J gene: TRBJ1-2
D gene: TRBD1
V gene: TRBV7-2
clone size: .
CDR3 protein: CASSSETQGRYGYTF
CDR3 DNA: TGTGCCAGCAGCTCGGAAACACAGGGGCGATATGGCTACACCTTC

J gene: TRBJ1-5
D gene: .
V gene: TRBV2
clone size: .
CDR3 protein: CASSRAGTFNQPQHF
CDR3 DNA: TGTGCCAGCAGTCGCGCAGGGACCTTCAATCAGCCCCAGCATTTT

J gene: TRBJ2-7
D gene: TRBD1
V gene: TRBV14
clone size: .
CDR3 protein: CASNRGPSYEQYF
CDR3 DNA: TGTGCCAGCAACAGGGGCCCATCCTACGAGCAGTACTTC

J gene: TRBJ1-2
D gene: TRBD1
V gene: TRBV6-1
clone size: .
CDR3 protein: CASSESGGYGYTF
CDR3 DNA: TGTGCCAGCAGTGAATCAGGGGGCTATGGCTACACCTTC

J gene: TRBJ1-2
D gene: TRBD1
V gene: TRBV5-1
clone size: .
CDR3 protein: CASSLGAGGNYGYTF
CDR3 DNA: TGCGCCAGCAGCTTGGGCGCAGGGGGAAACTATGGCTACACCTTC

J gene: TRBJ2-2
D gene: .
V gene: TRBV5-1
clone size: .
CDR3 protein: CASSLGVDTGELFF
CDR3 DNA: TGCGCCAGCAGCTTGGGGGTCGACACCGGGGAGCTGTTTTTT

J gene: TRBJ2-1
D gene: TRBD2
V gene: TRBV30
clone size: .
CDR3 protein: CACPKRGGRNEQFF
CDR3 DNA: TGTGCCTGTCCAAAGCGGGGGGGCCGGAATGAGCAGTTCTTC

J gene: TRBJ2-3
D gene: .
V gene: TRBV4-2
clone size: .
CDR3 protein: CASSQEESDTDTQYF
CDR3 DNA: TGTGCCAGCAGCCAAGAAGAGTCAGACACAGATACGCAGTATTTT

J gene: TRBJ1-3
D gene: .
V gene: TRBV7-9
clone size: .
CDR3 protein: CASSRVPGNTIYF
CDR3 DNA: TGTGCCAGCAGTCGTGTCCCAGGAAACACCATATATTTT